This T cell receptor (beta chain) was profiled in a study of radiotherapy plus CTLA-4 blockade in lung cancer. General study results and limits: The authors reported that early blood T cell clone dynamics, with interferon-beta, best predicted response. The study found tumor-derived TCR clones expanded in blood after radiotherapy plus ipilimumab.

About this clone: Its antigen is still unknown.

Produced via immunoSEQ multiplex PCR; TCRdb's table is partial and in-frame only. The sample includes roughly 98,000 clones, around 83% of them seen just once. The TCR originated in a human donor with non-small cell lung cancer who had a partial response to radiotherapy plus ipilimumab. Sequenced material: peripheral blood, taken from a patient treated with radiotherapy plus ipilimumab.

The CDR3 coding sequence is TGTGCCAGCAGTCCCCCGGGGGGCGGTCCGACGTACGAGCAGTACTTC. Translating it yields CASSPPGGGPTYEQYF. The chain uses TRBV27 and TRBJ2-7, with D perhaps matching TRBD2 (7 bases). The CDR3 consists of 16 residues. CDR1 is MNHEY and CDR2 is SMNVEV in the germline V gene (reference sequence). The V end lost 5 bases, the J end lost 4 bases, and 21 bases lay between the germline ends.